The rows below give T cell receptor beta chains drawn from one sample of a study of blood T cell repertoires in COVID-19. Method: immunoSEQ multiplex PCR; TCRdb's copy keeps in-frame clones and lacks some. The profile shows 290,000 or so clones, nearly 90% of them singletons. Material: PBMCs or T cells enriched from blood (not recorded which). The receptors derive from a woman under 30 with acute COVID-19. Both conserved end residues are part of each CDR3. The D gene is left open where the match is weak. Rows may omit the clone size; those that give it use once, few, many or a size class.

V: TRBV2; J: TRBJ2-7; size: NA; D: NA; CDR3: CASKFGAGTYEQYF; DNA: TGTGCCAGCAAATTCGGAGCAGGGACCTACGAGCAGTACTTC
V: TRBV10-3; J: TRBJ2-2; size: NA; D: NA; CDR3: CATQRAGNTGELFF; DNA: TGTGCCACCCAGAGGGCGGGGAACACCGGGGAGCTGTTTTTT
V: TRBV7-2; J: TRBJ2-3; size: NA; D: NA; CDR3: CASSPRFGADTQYF; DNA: TGTGCCAGCAGCCCGCGCTTCGGTGCAGATACGCAGTATTTT
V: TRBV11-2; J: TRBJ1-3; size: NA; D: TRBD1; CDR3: CASSSWTGAAGNTIYF; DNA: TGTGCCAGCAGCTCCTGGACAGGCGCCGCTGGAAACACCATATATTTT
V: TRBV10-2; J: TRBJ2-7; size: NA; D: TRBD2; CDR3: CASIKGLAGSASYEQYF; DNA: TGCGCCAGCATCAAGGGACTAGCGGGTTCGGCGTCCTACGAGCAGTACTTC
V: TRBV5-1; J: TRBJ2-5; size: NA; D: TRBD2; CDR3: CASSLLAGAQETQYF; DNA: TGCGCCAGCAGCTTACTAGCGGGAGCCCAAGAGACCCAGTACTTC
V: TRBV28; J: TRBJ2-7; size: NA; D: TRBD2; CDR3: CASSPSGSGEQYF; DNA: TGTGCCAGCAGCCCTAGCGGGAGCGGCGAGCAGTACTTC
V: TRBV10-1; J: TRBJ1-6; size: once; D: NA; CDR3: CASSPDPSGAPLHF; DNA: TGCGCCAGCAGTCCAGACCCCTCTGGAGCACCCCTCCACTTT
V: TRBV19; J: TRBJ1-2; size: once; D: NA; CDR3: CASSLPRDTMGYGYTF; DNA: TGTGCCAGTAGTCTCCCCCGGGACACGATGGGCTATGGCTACACCTTC
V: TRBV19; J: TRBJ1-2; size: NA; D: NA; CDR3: CASSMRVFGYGYTF; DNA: TGTGCCAGTAGTATGCGGGTCTTCGGCTATGGCTACACCTTC
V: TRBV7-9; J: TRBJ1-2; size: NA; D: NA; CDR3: CASSSDLQGIGYTF; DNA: TGTGCCAGCAGCTCAGACCTACAGGGTATAGGCTACACCTTC
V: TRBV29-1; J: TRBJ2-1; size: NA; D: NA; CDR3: CSVASAQQFF; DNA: TGCAGCGTTGCTAGCGCTCAGCAGTTCTTC
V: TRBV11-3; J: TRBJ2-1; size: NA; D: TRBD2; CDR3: CASSTGLAGGAEQFF; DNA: TGTGCCAGCAGTACCGGACTAGCGGGAGGAGCTGAGCAGTTCTTC
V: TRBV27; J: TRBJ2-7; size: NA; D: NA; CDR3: CASSLAVVGYEQYF; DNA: TGTGCCAGCAGTCTAGCTGTGGTCGGCTACGAGCAGTACTTC
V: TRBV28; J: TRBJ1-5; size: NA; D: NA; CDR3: CATKRGASGNQPQHF; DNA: TGTGCCACGAAACGGGGGGCGTCAGGCAATCAGCCCCAGCATTTT
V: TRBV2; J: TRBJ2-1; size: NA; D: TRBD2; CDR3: CASQREVHNEQFF; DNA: TGTGCCAGCCAGCGGGAGGTCCACAATGAGCAGTTCTTC
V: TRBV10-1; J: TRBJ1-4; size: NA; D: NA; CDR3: CASSEFWRGLSEKLFF; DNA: TGCGCCAGCAGTGAGTTCTGGAGGGGCTTAAGTGAAAAACTGTTTTTT
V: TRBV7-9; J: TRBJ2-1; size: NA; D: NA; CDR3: CASAWQGYEQFF; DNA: TGTGCCAGCGCCTGGCAGGGGTATGAGCAGTTCTTC
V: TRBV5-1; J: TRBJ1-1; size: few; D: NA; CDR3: CASSLGRGSYEAFF; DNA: TGCGCCAGCAGCTTGGGTAGGGGTTCTTATGAAGCTTTCTTT
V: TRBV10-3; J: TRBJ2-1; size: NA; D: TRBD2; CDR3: CAITPGTSVGLNEQFF; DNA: TGTGCCATCACCCCCGGGACTAGCGTGGGACTCAATGAGCAGTTCTTC
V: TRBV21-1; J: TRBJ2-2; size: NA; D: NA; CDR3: CAQRGQGGSGELFF; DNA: TGTGCTCAGCGGGGACAGGGGGGATCAGGGGAGCTGTTTTTT
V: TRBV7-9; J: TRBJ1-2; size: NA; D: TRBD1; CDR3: CASSLEDRGFYGYTF; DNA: TGTGCCAGCAGCTTAGAGGACAGGGGGTTCTATGGCTACACCTTC
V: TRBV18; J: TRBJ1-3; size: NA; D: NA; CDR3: CASSQNDVQGSRNTIYF; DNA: TGTGCCAGCTCACAAAACGACGTTCAGGGTTCGCGAAACACCATATATTTT
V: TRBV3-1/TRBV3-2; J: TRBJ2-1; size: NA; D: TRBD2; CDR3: CASSLGLDGEQFF; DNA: TGTGCCAGCAGCCTCGGACTAGACGGTGAGCAGTTCTTC
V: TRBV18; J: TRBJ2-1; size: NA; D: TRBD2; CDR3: CASSPASGYNEQFF; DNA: TGTGCCAGCTCACCAGCTAGCGGGTACAATGAGCAGTTCTTC
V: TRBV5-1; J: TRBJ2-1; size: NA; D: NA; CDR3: CASSRGGINDFYYNEQFF; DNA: TGCGCCAGCAGCCGGGGAGGAATTAACGATTTCTATTACAATGAGCAGTTCTTC
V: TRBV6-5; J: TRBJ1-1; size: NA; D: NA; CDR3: CATIRGGTAFF; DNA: TGTGCCACCATAAGAGGGGGTACGGCTTTCTTT
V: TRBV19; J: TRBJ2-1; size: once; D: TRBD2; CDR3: CASSIFGLAGYNEQFF; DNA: TGTGCCAGTAGTATCTTTGGACTAGCAGGCTACAATGAGCAGTTCTTC
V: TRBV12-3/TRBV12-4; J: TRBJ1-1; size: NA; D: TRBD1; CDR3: CASRRQGGTEAFF; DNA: TGTGCCAGCAGGAGACAGGGGGGAACTGAAGCTTTCTTT
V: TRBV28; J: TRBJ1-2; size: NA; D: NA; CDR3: CASDPPGLGSGYTF; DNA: TGTGCCAGCGATCCTCCGGGTCTAGGTTCTGGCTACACCTTC
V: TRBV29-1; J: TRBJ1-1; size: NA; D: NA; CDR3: CSVVPGYFGAEAFF; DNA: TGCAGCGTTGTTCCAGGGTATTTCGGCGCTGAAGCTTTCTTT
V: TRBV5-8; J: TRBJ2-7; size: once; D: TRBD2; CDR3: CASSRVVREGEQYF; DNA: TGTGCCAGCAGCCGGGTGGTCAGGGAGGGCGAGCAGTACTTC
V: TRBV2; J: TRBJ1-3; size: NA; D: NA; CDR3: CASRAGGLSGNTIYF; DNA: TGTGCCAGCAGAGCCGGGGGACTCTCTGGAAACACCATATATTTT
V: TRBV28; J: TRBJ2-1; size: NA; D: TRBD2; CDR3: CASSLGGRALSWKDEQFF; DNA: TGTGCCAGCAGTTTAGGTGGGAGGGCCCTCAGTTGGAAGGATGAGCAGTTCTTC
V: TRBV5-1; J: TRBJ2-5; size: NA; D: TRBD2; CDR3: CASRAGEVEETQYF; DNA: TGCGCCAGCCGGGCGGGAGAGGTAGAGGAGACCCAGTACTTC
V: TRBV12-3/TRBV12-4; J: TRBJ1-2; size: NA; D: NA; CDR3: CASRLGGLEGYTF; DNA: TGTGCCAGCAGGTTGGGGGGTTTGGAGGGCTACACCTTC
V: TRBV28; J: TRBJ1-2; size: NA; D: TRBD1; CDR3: CATTDRGDEGYTF; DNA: TGTGCCACCACGGACAGGGGAGATGAAGGCTACACCTTC
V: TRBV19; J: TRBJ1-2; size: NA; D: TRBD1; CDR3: CASSMPPGTVRVGYGYTF; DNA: TGTGCCAGTAGTATGCCCCCGGGGACAGTCCGTGTCGGCTATGGCTACACCTTC
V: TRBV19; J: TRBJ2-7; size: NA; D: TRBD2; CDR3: CASRSSGTSGSEQYF; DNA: TGTGCCAGTAGATCCTCCGGGACTAGCGGGAGCGAGCAGTACTTC
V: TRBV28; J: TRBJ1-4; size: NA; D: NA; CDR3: CASLSPEDIPTNEKLFF; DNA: TGTGCCAGCCTAAGTCCCGAGGACATACCAACTAATGAAAAACTGTTTTTT
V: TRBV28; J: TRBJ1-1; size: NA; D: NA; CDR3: CASSSSAMNTEAFF; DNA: TGTGCCAGCAGTTCTAGTGCCATGAACACTGAAGCTTTCTTT
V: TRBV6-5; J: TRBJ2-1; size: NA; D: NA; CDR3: CASSYEGSSYNEQFF; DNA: TGTGCCAGCAGTTACGAAGGGAGCTCCTACAATGAGCAGTTCTTC
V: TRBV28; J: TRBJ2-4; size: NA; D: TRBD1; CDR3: CASSLPGQGWNIQYF; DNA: TGTGCCAGCAGTTTACCTGGACAGGGGTGGAACATTCAGTACTTC